These 5 T cell receptor beta chains share one sample of origin, sequenced in a study of blood T cell repertoires in COVID-19. This table comes from immunoSEQ multiplex PCR, and its TCRdb copy is limited to in-frame clones, with some not included. The table has around 180,000 clones, around 89% seen once. The specimen was peripheral blood. These receptors were obtained from a man aged 60-69 years with acute or convalescent COVID-19.

V is TRBV27 and J is TRBJ2-3; perhaps TRBD2 as D (6 bases). Trimming removed 7 bases from V and 0 bases from J, with 11 bases in between. Germline values: CDR1 MNHEY, CDR2 SMNVEV (reference sequence). The CDR3 extends over 14 amino acids. DNA of the CDR3: TGTGCCAGCACCCTCGGGACTAGCACAGATACGCAGTATTTT. It yields the protein CASTLGTSTDTQYF.

The sample holds a few counts of this clone. V and J are TRBV4-1 and TRBJ2-2; D might be TRBD2 (6 bases). Germline values: CDR1 MGHRA, CDR2 YSYEKL. The CDR3 is 15 residues long. Trimming removed 6 bases from V and 1 base from J, with 12 bases in between. Written as DNA, the CDR3 is TGCGCCAGCAGAACCAGCGGGTTGAACACCGGGGAGCTGTTTTTT. This codes for CASRTSGLNTGELFF.

This sequence joins TRBV19 and TRBJ2-2, with D perhaps matching TRBD2 (5 bases). The CDR3 runs 14 residues. From germline, CDR1 is LNHDA and CDR2 SQIVND (reference sequence). Between the trimmed V and J ends, which lost 6 bases and 4 bases, there was a span of 12 bases. CDR3 sequence reads: CASRAREITGELFF. CDR3 DNA sequence: TGTGCCAGTAGGGCGAGGGAAATCACCGGGGAGCTGTTTTTT. Together with reference TRBV19 and TRBJ2-2, the CDR3 gives the full variable domain: DGGITQSPKYLFRKEGQNVTLSCEQNLNHDAMYWYRQDPGQGLRLIYYSQIVNDFQKGDIAEGYSVSREKKESFPLTVTSAQKNPTAFYLCASRAREITGELFFGEGSRLTVL.

CDR3 coding DNA: TGCAGCGCGTCCGGGACAGGGGGCTACACCTTC. It specifies CSASGTGGYTF. The chain uses TRBV29-1 and TRBJ1-2; the match to TRBD1 covers 9 bases. This CDR3 spans 11 amino acids. J was trimmed by 8 bases and V by 7 bases; bases with no gene match: 5. In germline, CDR1 is SQVTM, CDR2 ANQGSEA.

This clone was seen a single time. The V and J genes are TRBV14 and TRBJ1-1; maybe TRBD1 (5 bases). CDR1 SGHDN and CDR2 FVKESK come from the germline V gene. The V end was cut by 4 bases, the J end by 6 bases, with 9 bases between. The CDR3 runs to 12 residues. CDR3 protein: CASSPSRAEAFF. CDR3 DNA: TGTGCCAGCAGCCCCAGCAGGGCTGAAGCTTTCTTT.